This T cell receptor beta chain was captured in a study of T cells expressing NK-cell markers. Study-wide background: It was sorted CD3+CD56-NKG2C+, CD3+CD56+NKG2C- and CD3+CD56+NKG2C+ T cells that provided the TCR beta repertoires.

Study-level results: The CD3+CD56-NKG2C+ fraction was also led by these clonotypes in a handful of donors. Expanded NKG2C+ T cell clones had unclear HCMV specificity.

About this clonotype itself: Its antigen is currently unknown.

TCRdb reprocessed the 5' RACE reads and stores each CDR3 protein as one record, lacking DNA. The sample table includes approximately 550,000 distinct CDR3 sequences. This CDR3 is 14 amino acids long. Germline CDR1 and CDR2: MRHNA and SNTAGT. The V call is TRBV6-4, the J call TRBJ2-1. Sequenced material: blood T cells: a sorted CD56 or NKG2C T cell subset, CD4+ or CD8+ T cells, or bulk PBMC T cells (not recorded which). This sequence was found in a man aged 18 to 30 in good health. The CDR3 here is CASSDSGTSNEQFF.